This passage covers 28 T cell receptor beta chains from one sample sequenced in a study of cytomegalovirus exposure and HLA in healthy donors. Researchers ran the PCR with 60 Vbeta and 13 Jbeta primers. The repertoire was sequenced with immunoSEQ multiplex PCR; TCRdb's copy has only in-frame clones and lacks some. The sample has about 140,000 clones; around a tenth are singletons. Material: PBMCs. The receptors derive from a male donor in good health and CMV-seronegative.

CDR3 DNA sequence: TGCGCCAGCAACCTCATTGCAGGGGTCGTTTACACAGATACGCAGTATTTT. This codes for CASNLIAGVVYTDTQYF. This chain links TRBV5-1 with TRBJ2-3; D possibly corresponds to TRBD1 (6 bases). CDR1 and CDR2 from the germline V gene are SGHRS and YFSETQ. The CDR3 totals 17 residues. The germline V and J ends were trimmed by 6 bases and 2 bases, with 22 bases remaining between them.

The chain carries TRBV7-9 and TRBJ1-1; D is uncertain. The CDR3 has 13 residues. The germline CDR1 and CDR2 sequences are SEHNR and FQNEAQ (reference sequence). Between the trimmed V and J ends, which lost 1 base and 7 bases, there was a span of 10 bases. CDR3 nucleotide sequence: TGTGCCAGCAGCTTAGGTATGACTTTTGAAGCTTTCTTT. It is translated as CASSLGMTFEAFF.

V usage is TRBV5-4 and J usage is TRBJ2-3; 7 nucleotides line up with TRBD2. The CDR3 covers 15 residues. Germline V gene lookup returns CDR1 SGHNT and CDR2 YYREEE (reference sequence). With 2 bases clipped from V and 3 bases from J, the junction kept 6 bases outside the gene matches. The CDR3 bases are TGTGCCAGCAGCTTCGGACTAGGAGGAACAGATACGCAGTATTTT. Translation: CASSFGLGGTDTQYF.

CDR3 protein: CASSDPGQPYEQYF. The CDR3 bases are TGTGCCAGCTCAGATCCGGGACAGCCCTACGAGCAGTACTTC. The gene calls are TRBV18 and TRBJ2-7; 7 nucleotides agree with TRBD1. After removal of 5 bases from V and 2 bases from J, the junction contained 6 bases not matched to a gene. This CDR3 contains 14 residues. Germline CDR1 is KGHSH and CDR2 is LQKENI.

This clone was seen more than once but under ten times. The rearrangement links TRBV7-9 to TRBJ2-2, with D perhaps matching TRBD1 (7 bases). Germline values: CDR1 SEHNR, CDR2 FQNEAQ (reference sequence). Deletions cut 5 bases from V and 4 bases from J, with 14 bases between. This CDR3 contains 15 residues. CDR3 residues: CASSPTGEVTGELFF. In nucleotides, the CDR3 is TGTGCCAGCAGCCCTACAGGGGAGGTCACCGGGGAGCTGTTTTTT.

This clone was picked up a small number of times. This chain uses TRBV7-9 with TRBJ2-7; the match to TRBD2 covers 7 bases. CDR1 is SEHNR, CDR2 FQNEAQ, per germline (reference sequence). J was trimmed by 2 bases and V by 4 bases; bases with no gene match: 5. The CDR3 is made up of 14 amino acids. CDR3 bases: TGTGCCAGCAGCTCCCCGGGAGGAGCCTACGAGCAGTACTTC. Encoded protein: CASSSPGGAYEQYF.

This clone was recorded a few times. This sequence joins TRBV7-3 and TRBJ1-4, with 9 bases lining up with TRBD1. The CDR3 is 14 residues long. CDR1 is SGHTA, CDR2 FQGTGA, per germline. Trimming removed 4 bases from V and 6 bases from J; junction bases left unmatched: 3. CDR3 in amino acids: CASSWDRVDEKLFF. CDR3 DNA: TGTGCCAGCAGCTGGGACAGGGTTGATGAAAAACTGTTTTTT.

This clone showed up just a few times. V gene TRBV27 combines with J gene TRBJ2-7; maybe TRBD1 (6 bases). Trimming shortened V by 4 bases and J by 3 bases, and 13 bases separated the two germline ends. The CDR3 loop spans 14 amino acids. CDR1 and CDR2 (germline): MNHEY, SMNVEV (reference sequence). CDR3 coding DNA: TGTGCCAGCAGTTCGCTTACAGGGAACTACGAGCAGTACTTC. It is translated as CASSSLTGNYEQYF.

This clone appeared a few times. The chain employs TRBV28 and TRBJ2-7; D is perhaps TRBD2 (6 bases). The CDR3 has 11 residues. The germline V gene has CDR1 MDHEN and CDR2 SYDVKM. The CDR3 DNA follows: TGTGCTCATAGCGGAATCTACGAGCAGTACTTC. Its translation is CAHSGIYEQYF.

This clone was seen only a few times. The gene calls are TRBV6-6 and TRBJ1-1; 7 bases are a match to TRBD1. The ends lost 5 bases at V and 8 bases at J; junction bases unmatched: 2. The CDR3 spans 11 residues. From germline, CDR1 is MNHNY and CDR2 SVGAGI (reference sequence). The CDR3 is CASSADREAFF. The DNA for the CDR3 is TGTGCCAGCAGTGCGGACAGGGAAGCTTTCTTT.

This clone was seen only a few times. This sequence joins TRBV19 and TRBJ1-1, with D possibly matching TRBD1 (6 bases). There are 14 residues in the CDR3. The V gene's germline CDR1 is LNHDA and CDR2 SQIVND (reference sequence). V gave up 2 bases and J gave up 5 bases, with 12 bases separating them. The CDR3 DNA sequence: TGTGCCAGTAGTATATGGGGGGGGCCAACTGAAGCTTTCTTT. It is translated as CASSIWGGPTEAFF.

In this sample, this clone turned up a few times. The chain joins TRBV6-5 to TRBJ1-6; 8 nucleotides line up with TRBD1. The V gene's germline CDR1 is MNHEY and CDR2 SVGAGI. J lost 7 bases, V lost 6 bases, and 8 bases had no gene match. The CDR3 contains 15 residues. CDR3 region: CASSLRQGRNSPLHF. The DNA of the CDR3 is TGTGCCAGCAGCCTTAGACAGGGGAGAAATTCACCCCTCCACTTT.

This clone was seen a handful of times. The rearrangement joins TRBV19 to TRBJ1-1; 8 bases are a match to TRBD1. Germline lookup yields CDR1 LNHDA and CDR2 SQIVND (reference sequence). J lost 4 bases, V lost 7 bases, and 8 bases had no gene match. The CDR3 loop spans 14 amino acids. The CDR3 protein is CASTPDRAVTEAFF. The CDR3 region has the DNA TGTGCCAGTACCCCGGACAGGGCGGTCACTGAAGCTTTCTTT.

The CDR3 region is CASSRAAGSGNTIYF. Written as DNA, the CDR3 is TGTGCCAGCAGCCGTGCGGCGGGCTCTGGAAACACCATATATTTT. The rearrangement uses TRBV7-2 and TRBJ1-3; D gene ambiguous. The V end lost 5 bases, the J end lost 0 bases, and 11 bases lay between the germline ends. CDR1 and CDR2 (germline): SGHTA, FQGNSA. The CDR3 runs to 15 residues.

This rearrangement joins TRBV6-5 to TRBJ1-1; D is uncertain. V gave up 0 bases and J gave up 4 bases, with 12 bases separating them. The CDR3 length is 15 residues. Germline V lookup: CDR1 MNHEY, CDR2 SVGAGI. The CDR3 here is CASSYSGRGTTEAFF. The CDR3 nucleotides read TGTGCCAGCAGTTACTCAGGTCGGGGTACCACTGAAGCTTTCTTT.

The chain has TRBV7-9 and TRBJ1-1; D is perhaps TRBD1 (6 bases). This CDR3 is 14 amino acids long. V was cut by 4 bases and J by 2 bases, with 11 bases left in between. Germline V gene sequence: CDR1 SEHNR, CDR2 FQNEAQ (reference sequence). In DNA form, the CDR3 reads TGTGCCAGCAGCTCCCGGACAGCCAACACTGAAGCTTTCTTT. Translating gives CASSSRTANTEAFF. Drawing the rest from reference TRBV7-9 and TRBJ1-1, the complete variable domain is DTGVSQNPRHKITKRGQNVTFRCDPISEHNRLYWYRQTLGQGPEFLTYFQNEAQLEKSRLLSDRFSAERPKGSFSTLEIQRTEQGDSAMYLCASSSRTANTEAFFGQGTRLTVV.

A few counts support this clone. The V gene is TRBV25-1, the J gene TRBJ2-2; the D gene is possibly TRBD1 (6 bases). CDR3 length equals 14 residues. V shed 6 bases and J shed 2 bases, with 10 bases lying between them. CDR1 is MGHDK and CDR2 is SYGVNS in the germline V gene. CDR3 in DNA: TGTGCCAGCAGGGACAGCTTAAACACCGGGGAGCTGTTTTTT. This sequence encodes CASRDSLNTGELFF.

A note on this clone: A junction boundary mismatches the germline segment, possibly from a read error. V usage is TRBV29-1 and J usage is TRBJ2-5; D might be TRBD1 (5 bases). Germline V gives CDR1 SQVTM, CDR2 ANQGSEA. This CDR3 spans 14 amino acids. CDR3 DNA sequence: TGCAGCGTTGATACCCAGGGCCACCAAGAGGCCCAGTACTTC. It yields the protein CSVDTQGHQEAQYF. Filled out from reference TRBV29-1 and TRBJ2-5, the complete variable domain reads SAVISQKPSRDICQRGTSLTIQCQVDSQVTMMFWYRQQPGQSLTLIATANQGSEATYESGFVIDKFPISRPNLTFSTLTVSNMSPEDSSIYLCSVDTQGHQEAQYFGPGTRLLVL.

The genes are TRBV7-2 and TRBJ1-2; 9 bases match TRBD1. Germline CDR1 and CDR2: SGHTA and FQGNSA. After removal of 5 bases from V and 4 bases from J, the junction contained 5 bases not matched to a gene. This CDR3 has 14 residues. The DNA for the CDR3 is TGTGCCAGCAGCCCCACAGGGGGCGTCTATGGCTACACCTTC. Protein sequence: CASSPTGGVYGYTF.

The V call is TRBV6-5, the J call TRBJ2-7, with D possibly matching TRBD1 (6 bases). Per the germline V gene, CDR1 is MNHEY and CDR2 is SVGAGI. Trimming removed 5 bases at V and 2 bases at J, with 13 bases between. The CDR3 extends over 14 amino acids. CDR3 DNA: TGTGCCAGCAGTCCAACAGGGAACCCCTACGAGCAGTACTTC. Encoded protein: CASSPTGNPYEQYF.

This clone was counted only a few times. The V and J genes are TRBV28 and TRBJ2-7; D is unclear. The germline CDR1 and CDR2 sequences are MDHEN and SYDVKM. Trimming cost V 5 bases and J 7 bases, with 9 bases left between them. This CDR3 comprises 11 residues. The CDR3 sequence: CASSSLVEQYF. Here the CDR3 DNA reads TGTGCCAGCAGTAGCCTCGTGGAGCAGTACTTC.

The genes are TRBV5-1 and TRBJ2-6; possibly TRBD1 for D (6 bases). Germline-derived CDR1 and CDR2 are SGHRS and YFSETQ. V was clipped by 0 bases and J by 0 bases, with 13 bases between them. This CDR3 is 18 amino acids long. CDR3 in DNA: TGCGCCAGCAGCTTGGGAGACAGGTCGTTCTCTGGGGCCAACGTCCTGACTTTC. Amino acid sequence: CASSLGDRSFSGANVLTF.

The CDR3 DNA reads TGTGCCAGCAAGGGCCAAGCGGACCTCTACTACGAGCAGTACTTC. This sequence encodes CASKGQADLYYEQYF. V and J are TRBV6-5 and TRBJ2-7; TRBD2 might be the D (5 bases). The CDR3 covers 15 residues. Trimming stripped 7 bases from V and 3 bases from J, with 19 bases between. CDR1 is MNHEY, CDR2 SVGAGI, per germline.

V is TRBV9 and J is TRBJ2-3; 8 bases match TRBD2. The length of the CDR3 is 15 residues. Germline CDR1 and CDR2: SGDLS and YYNGEE. V dropped 4 bases and J dropped 2; count of bases not matched to a gene: 6. CDR3 nucleotide sequence: TGTGCCAGCAGCCCCGGACTAGCTGCCACAGATACGCAGTATTTT. Residues: CASSPGLAATDTQYF.

V is TRBV29-1 and J is TRBJ1-2, with 10 nucleotides matching TRBD1. From germline, CDR1 is SQVTM and CDR2 ANQGSEA. J was trimmed by 3 bases and V by 4 bases; bases with no gene match: 5. This CDR3 has 14 residues. This CDR3 reads CSVVTGGDYYGYTF. In nucleotides, the CDR3 is TGCAGCGTTGTGACAGGGGGCGACTACTATGGCTACACCTTC.

This clone was observed a handful of times. The chain uses TRBV7-2 and TRBJ1-1; the D gene is possibly TRBD1 (5 bases). V was shortened by 2 bases and J by 3 bases, with 10 bases between the two germline ends. The CDR3 consists of 14 residues. The germline V gene encodes CDR1 SGHTA and CDR2 FQGNSA. CDR3: CASSLKRGDTEAFF. The DNA for the CDR3 is TGTGCCAGCAGCTTAAAAAGGGGTGACACTGAAGCTTTCTTT.

The chain has TRBV4-1 and TRBJ1-5; TRBD1 aligns across 9 bases. There are 16 residues in the CDR3. CDR1 and CDR2 from the germline V gene are MGHRA and YSYEKL. J lost 5 bases, V lost 0 bases, and 5 bases had no gene match. The CDR3 is CASSQDAGTGYQPQHF. CDR3 coding DNA: TGCGCCAGCAGCCAAGACGCTGGGACAGGGTATCAGCCCCAGCATTTT.

This clone has just a few counts. J is TRBJ1-5 and V is TRBV6-1; 10 nucleotides match TRBD1. Germline-derived CDR1 and CDR2 are MNHNS and SASEGT. CDR3 size: 16 residues. Germline trimming cut 2 bases from V and 7 bases from J; bases unmatched to any gene: 8. CDR3: CASSERDRGLWQPQHF. CDR3 bases: TGTGCCAGCAGTGAAAGGGACAGGGGATTATGGCAGCCCCAGCATTTT.